These 19 T cell receptor beta chains came from one sample sequenced in a study of cytomegalovirus exposure and HLA in healthy donors. Clones were read by immunoSEQ multiplex PCR, and TCRdb kept only the in-frame ones, dropping some. The sample has about 130,000 clones, roughly 86% seen once. The source material was PBMCs. The source is a man in his thirties or forties in good health and CMV-seronegative.

The chain joins TRBV7-6 to TRBJ2-7; D unresolved. The CDR3 length is 14 residues. The germline gives CDR1 SGHVS, CDR2 FNYEAQ. V was shortened by 4 bases and J by 3 bases, with 13 bases between the two germline ends. The CDR3 DNA reads TGTGCCAGCAGCTCCGACGAGGAGATCTACGAGCAGTACTTC. It specifies CASSSDEEIYEQYF.

The chain has TRBV9 and TRBJ2-7; perhaps TRBD1 as D (7 bases). Germline loops: CDR1 SGDLS, CDR2 YYNGEE. The CDR3 runs 16 residues. V gave up 0 bases and J gave up 1 base, with 14 bases separating them. The CDR3 DNA is TGTGCCAGCAGCGTAGCGGGCAGGGGGGCGTCCTACGAGCAGTACTTC. Protein: CASSVAGRGASYEQYF.

The chain has TRBV15 and TRBJ2-1, with TRBD2 identical over 11 bases. This CDR3 has 17 residues. Germline CDR1 and CDR2: LNHNV and YYDKDF (reference sequence). The junction had 6 bases not matched to a gene; V was cut back by 0 bases and J by 5 bases. The chain's CDR3 is CATSRDLRGLADNEQFF. The CDR3 nucleotides read TGTGCCACCAGCAGAGATCTAAGGGGACTAGCGGACAATGAGCAGTTCTTC.

The V call is TRBV5-1, the J call TRBJ2-5; unclear D gene. CDR1 and CDR2 from the germline V gene are SGHRS and YFSETQ. V lost 3 bases to trimming and J lost 0 bases, with 9 bases between them. This CDR3 spans 14 amino acids. The CDR3, as DNA: TGCGCCAGCAGCTCTAGTGGGTACCAAGAGACCCAGTACTTC. Its translation is CASSSSGYQETQYF. Using reference TRBV5-1 and TRBJ2-5 for the parts outside the CDR3, the full variable domain is KAGVTQTPRYLIKTRGQQVTLSCSPISGHRSVSWYQQTPGQGLQFLFEYFSETQRNKGNFPGRFSGRQFSNSRSEMNVSTLELGDSALYLCASSSSGYQETQYFGPGTRLLVL.

The chain employs TRBV5-4 and TRBJ2-1, with 11 bases lining up with TRBD2. With V trimmed by 5 bases and J by 7 bases, 11 bases remained unmatched. The CDR3 loop spans 16 amino acids. Germline V gene sequence: CDR1 SGHNT, CDR2 YYREEE (reference sequence). This chain's CDR3 is CASRNQLAGVLNEQFF. The CDR3 nucleotides are TGTGCCAGCAGAAACCAACTAGCGGGAGTTTTAAATGAGCAGTTCTTC. The full variable domain, its missing parts supplied by reference TRBV5-4 and TRBJ2-1, is ETGVTQSPTHLIKTRGQQVTLRCSSQSGHNTVSWYQQALGQGPQFIFQYYREEENGRGNFPPRFSGLQFPNYSSELNVNALELDDSALYLCASRNQLAGVLNEQFFGPGTRLTVL.

The CDR3 loop reads CASSARLAGSGTGELFF. CDR3 bases: TGTGCCAGCAGCGCCAGGCTAGCGGGCTCGGGCACCGGGGAGCTGTTTTTT. The rearrangement uses TRBV7-2 and TRBJ2-2; 8 bases map to TRBD2. Per germline, CDR1 SGHTA and CDR2 FQGNSA. The CDR3 sequence is 17 residues long. Trimming cost V 5 bases and J 4 bases; bases outside gene matches: 12.

V is TRBV9 and J is TRBJ2-3; D ambiguous. The V and J ends lost 4 bases and 6 bases respectively, with 12 bases between them. The CDR3 runs to 13 residues. CDR1 and CDR2 (germline): SGDLS, YYNGEE. Here the CDR3 DNA reads TGTGCCAGCAGCTCTTGGGCCACGGATACGCAGTATTTT. Translated, it gives CASSSWATDTQYF.

The chain employs TRBV4-1 and TRBJ2-1; TRBD1 agrees at 7 bases. The germline V gene encodes CDR1 MGHRA and CDR2 YSYEKL. The CDR3 is 13 residues long. Trimming cost V 1 base and J 9 bases; bases outside gene matches: 3. The CDR3 coding sequence is TGCGCCAGCAGCCAAGTCGCAGGGGGTGAGCAGTTCTTC. Encoded protein: CASSQVAGGEQFF.

The chain links TRBV5-4 to TRBJ1-4, with D unclear. V was cut by 4 bases and J by 0 bases, with 7 bases left in between. The CDR3 contains 14 residues. Per the germline V gene, CDR1 is SGHNT and CDR2 is YYREEE (reference sequence). As DNA, the CDR3 is TGTGCCAGCAGCCGCGGCGCAACTAATGAAAAACTGTTTTTT. The encoded protein is CASSRGATNEKLFF.

CDR3 nucleotides: TGCGCCAGCAGCTTCGGGTCCTCTGGGGCCAACGTCCTGACTTTC. Amino acid sequence: CASSFGSSGANVLTF. The V call is TRBV5-1, the J call TRBJ2-6; D ambiguous. This CDR3 contains 15 residues. The germline V gene has CDR1 SGHRS and CDR2 YFSETQ. Trimming shortened V by 2 bases and J by 0 bases, and 6 bases separated the two germline ends.

This clone has a single count. This rearrangement joins TRBV18 to TRBJ2-7; TRBD2 aligns across 8 bases. The CDR3 extends over 16 amino acids. V lost 0 bases and J lost 0; bases outside the gene matches: 4. CDR1 is KGHSH, CDR2 LQKENI, per germline. The CDR3 sequence: CASSPPRREASYEQYF. CDR3 coding DNA: TGTGCCAGCTCACCACCCCGGCGGGAGGCCTCCTACGAGCAGTACTTC.

This clone was recorded once. This chain links TRBV5-1 with TRBJ2-7, with D perhaps matching TRBD1 (6 bases). CDR1 is SGHRS, CDR2 YFSETQ, per germline. V was pared by 2 bases and J by 1 base, with 10 bases between. The CDR3 consists of 14 residues. CDR3 protein: CASSFTGNSYEQYF. The CDR3 DNA is TGCGCCAGCAGCTTTACAGGGAATTCCTACGAGCAGTACTTC.

The chain couples TRBV6-5 to TRBJ1-2; unclear D gene. The V gene's germline CDR1 is MNHEY and CDR2 SVGAGI. This CDR3 region has 12 residues. Trimming pared 5 bases from V and 7 bases from J, leaving 11 bases between. The CDR3 loop reads CASSAPGGGYTF. CDR3 in DNA: TGTGCCAGCAGTGCCCCGGGAGGTGGCTACACCTTC.

The J gene is TRBJ1-3, the V gene TRBV6-1; 9 bases match TRBD1. Germline values: CDR1 MNHNS, CDR2 SASEGT. This CDR3 comprises 15 residues. V trimming: 6 bases; J trimming: 4 bases; junction bases outside the gene matches: 7. CDR3 sequence: CASRFDRGKGNTIYF. CDR3 in DNA: TGTGCCAGCAGATTCGACAGGGGGAAGGGAAACACCATATATTTT.

The chain links TRBV10-3 to TRBJ2-3; 9 nucleotides agree with TRBD1. Trimming cost V 11 bases and J 6 bases; bases outside gene matches: 12. The CDR3 totals 14 residues. Germline V gene lookup returns CDR1 ENHRY and CDR2 SYGVKD. The CDR3 DNA reads TGTGCCCCTTCGGGACAGGGATCATTGGATACGCAGTATTTT. Translating it yields CAPSGQGSLDTQYF.

The chain uses TRBV6-5 and TRBJ2-7, with 11 bases that match TRBD2. The CDR3 runs to 16 residues. Germline V gene sequence: CDR1 MNHEY, CDR2 SVGAGI. V trimming: 4 bases; J trimming: 2 bases; junction bases outside the gene matches: 7. The CDR3 here is CASSSFGTSGTYEQYF. CDR3 nucleotides: TGTGCCAGCAGTTCATTCGGGACTAGCGGTACCTACGAGCAGTACTTC.

This clone was found once. The chain is built from TRBV9 and TRBJ2-2, with 8 bases lining up with TRBD2. V lost 2 bases and J lost 3; bases outside the gene matches: 3. The CDR3 consists of 15 residues. CDR1 is SGDLS and CDR2 is YYNGEE in the germline V gene. CDR3 amino acids: CASSVPAGDTGELFF. The CDR3 DNA follows: TGTGCCAGCAGCGTCCCAGCGGGGGACACCGGGGAGCTGTTTTTT.

V gene TRBV5-1 combines with J gene TRBJ2-1, with 16 bases matching TRBD2. Germline-derived CDR1 and CDR2 are SGHRS and YFSETQ. V gave up 0 bases and J gave up 0 bases; unmatched junction bases: 9. The CDR3 is 21 amino acids. DNA of the CDR3: TGCGCCAGCAGCTTGGCCCGGCAGGGACTAGCGGGAGGGAGCTCCTACAATGAGCAGTTCTTC. Amino acids: CASSLARQGLAGGSSYNEQFF.

This clone appeared a single time. The genes are TRBV9 and TRBJ2-1; 8 bases match TRBD2. CDR1 and CDR2 from the germline V gene are SGDLS and YYNGEE. The CDR3 covers 15 residues. Trimming took 0 bases from V and 5 from J; bases not matched to a gene: 4. CDR3 DNA sequence: TGTGCCAGCAGCGTAGAGGGGACTAGTAACAATGAGCAGTTCTTC. It codes for CASSVEGTSNNEQFF.